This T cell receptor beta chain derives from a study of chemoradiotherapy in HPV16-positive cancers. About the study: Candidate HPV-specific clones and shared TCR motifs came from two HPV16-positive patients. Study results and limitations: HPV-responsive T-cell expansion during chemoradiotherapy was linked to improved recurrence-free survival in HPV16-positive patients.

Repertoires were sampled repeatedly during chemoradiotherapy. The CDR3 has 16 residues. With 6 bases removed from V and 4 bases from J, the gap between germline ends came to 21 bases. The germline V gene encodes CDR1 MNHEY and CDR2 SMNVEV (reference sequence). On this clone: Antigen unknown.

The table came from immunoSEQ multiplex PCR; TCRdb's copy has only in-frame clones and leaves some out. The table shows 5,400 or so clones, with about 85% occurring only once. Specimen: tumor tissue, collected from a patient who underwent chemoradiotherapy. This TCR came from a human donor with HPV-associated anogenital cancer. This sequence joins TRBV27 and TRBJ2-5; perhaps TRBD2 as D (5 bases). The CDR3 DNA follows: TGTGCCAGCAGCCCTTTCGGAGGCCCAAGGTTAGAGACCCAGTACTTC. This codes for CASSPFGGPRLETQYF.